This paragraph reports one TCR beta chain. Antigen: not known. CDR3 length: 15 amino acids. Trimming took 0 bases from V and 0 from J; bases not matched to a gene: 1. Per the germline V gene, CDR1 is SGHRS and CDR2 is YFSETQ. The source of the sample is a study of cytomegalovirus exposure and HLA in healthy donors. About the study: Findings of an earlier analysis included over 95 million unique TCR beta sequences from roughly 200 million T cells.

The primer mix had 60 Vbeta and 13 Jbeta primers. The assay was immunoSEQ multiplex PCR, and TCRdb's table has in-frame clones only and misses some. The sample lists around 200,000 clones; around four fifths were seen once. Overall study findings and caveats: Later analysis suggested most CMV-associated TCR beta chains were HLA-restricted. Per a prior analysis, the majority of TCR beta V segments were productive roughly 87% or roughly 30% of the time. In vitro work confirmed that a few CMV-associated chains recognize CMV antigens.

The gene calls are TRBV5-1 and TRBJ1-2; 8 bases are shared with TRBD1. The TCR comes from a woman aged 55-70 years in good health and CMV-seropositive. The sequenced material came from PBMCs. CDR3 residues: CASSLGTGSNYGYTF. CDR3 bases: TGCGCCAGCAGCTTGGGGACAGGGTCTAACTATGGCTACACCTTC.